The 22 T cell receptor beta chains below come from one sample, sequenced in a study of T cell clonotyping in hematopoietic cell transplantation. Here immunoSEQ multiplex PCR was the method, and the copy in TCRdb shows in-frame clones only, minus some. The data hold more than 12,000 clones, with about 60% observed a single time. The sample comprised PBMCs. The receptors here all came from a human donor who either received an allogeneic hematopoietic cell transplant for a myeloid malignancy or was a related donor (not recorded which). Some clones in this sample may be carry-over from other donors' samples.

The rearrangement joins TRBV4-2 to TRBJ1-6; 9 nucleotides line up with TRBD1. Trimming cost V 5 bases and J 8 bases; bases outside gene matches: 10. CDR1 is LGHNA and CDR2 is YNFKEQ in the germline V gene. There are 16 residues in the CDR3. CDR3 loop: CASSDKQGALDSPLHF. The CDR3 DNA reads TGTGCCAGCAGCGACAAACAGGGGGCTTTGGATTCACCCCTCCACTTT.

V gene TRBV27 combines with J gene TRBJ1-6, with D tentatively TRBD1 (5 bases). Trimming removed 2 bases at V and 7 bases at J, with 9 bases between. The CDR3 loop spans 14 amino acids. CDR1 is MNHEY, CDR2 SMNVEV, per germline (reference sequence). CDR3 bases: TGTGCCAGCAGTTTAGGGACGGCCAATTCACCCCTCCACTTT. Amino acid sequence: CASSLGTANSPLHF.

The chain couples TRBV25-1 to TRBJ2-7; D is ambiguous. V was pared by 6 bases and J by 0 bases, with 12 bases between. Germline assignment: CDR1 MGHDK and CDR2 SYGVNS. This CDR3 has 14 amino acids. CDR3 sequence reads: CASSVDRVSYEQYF. CDR3 DNA sequence: TGTGCCAGCAGCGTGGACCGCGTCTCCTACGAGCAGTACTTC.

CDR3 sequence reads: CASRTGGSSYEQYF. CDR3 DNA sequence: TGTGCCAGCAGGACAGGGGGCAGCTCCTACGAGCAGTACTTC. The V call is TRBV27, the J call TRBJ2-7; 10 nucleotides match TRBD1. This CDR3 contains 14 residues. Germline values: CDR1 MNHEY, CDR2 SMNVEV (reference sequence). V lost 6 bases and J lost 0; bases outside the gene matches: 2.

The chain employs TRBV29-1 and TRBJ2-7; D might be TRBD2 (5 bases). The V gene's germline CDR1 is SQVTM and CDR2 ANQGSEA. The V end was cut by 7 bases, the J end by 4 bases, with 14 bases between. CDR3 length: 12 residues. The CDR3, as DNA: TGCAGCGCCCTCGGGGTAGTATACGAGCAGTACTTC. It translates to CSALGVVYEQYF.

This rearrangement joins TRBV2 to TRBJ1-4; D might be TRBD1 (5 bases). Deletions cut 7 bases from V and 5 bases from J, with 14 bases between. Germline CDR1 and CDR2: SNHLY and FYNNEI. CDR3 size: 14 residues. CDR3 nucleotide sequence: TGTGCCAGCACCCCCTCCGGGACGAATGAAAAACTGTTTTTT. This codes for CASTPSGTNEKLFF. Looking up the rest from reference TRBV2 and TRBJ1-4 gives the full variable domain: EPEVTQTPSHQVTQMGQEVILRCVPISNHLYFYWYRQILGQKVEFLVSFYNNEISEKSEIFDDQFSVERPDGSNFTLKIRSTKLEDSAMYFCASTPSGTNEKLFFGSGTQLSVL.

This clone came up a few times. The rearrangement joins TRBV4-2 to TRBJ2-5; 11 bases fit TRBD2. V shed 4 bases and J 4 bases; nucleotides not matched to a gene: 2. The CDR3 totals 14 residues. Per the germline V gene, CDR1 is LGHNA and CDR2 is YNFKEQ. The CDR3 DNA reads TGTGCCAGCAGCCCGACTAGCGGGGTAGAGACCCAGTACTTC. Its protein is CASSPTSGVETQYF.

The chain joins TRBV30 to TRBJ2-2; tentatively, D is TRBD1 or TRBD2 (5 bases each). Germline V gives CDR1 GTSNPN, CDR2 SVGIG (reference sequence). The CDR3 totals 15 residues. The V end lost 2 bases, the J end lost 0 bases, and 10 bases lay between the germline ends. This CDR3 reads CAWSQGPANTGELFF. The DNA of the CDR3 is TGTGCCTGGAGTCAGGGACCCGCGAACACCGGGGAGCTGTTTTTT.

The DNA for the CDR3 is TGTGCCAGCAGTTTAAAGGCGTATTCCAAAAACATTCAGTACTTC. It specifies CASSLKAYSKNIQYF. This chain uses TRBV27 with TRBJ2-4; D call uncertain. V was clipped by 2 bases and J by 2 bases, with 10 bases between them. The CDR3 is 15 amino acids. In germline, CDR1 is MNHEY, CDR2 SMNVEV (reference sequence).

On this clone itself: At one boundary the junction diverges from the germline segment, which might be a read error. The chain has TRBV4-1 and TRBJ1-1; 7 bases match TRBD1. The germline CDR1 and CDR2 sequences are MGHRA and YSYEKL. The CDR3 is made up of 15 amino acids. CDR3: CAGSQDRGLNTEAFF. The DNA of the CDR3 is TGCGCCGGCAGCCAAGATAGGGGGCTTAACACTGAAGCTTTCTTT.

This chain uses TRBV7-2 with TRBJ2-5; D remains ambiguous. The germline V gene has CDR1 SGHTA and CDR2 FQGNSA. The CDR3 sequence is 13 residues long. V was cut by 5 bases and J by 9 bases, with 16 bases left in between. DNA of the CDR3: TGTGCCAGCAGCCGCTCCAACGAAGATCCCCAGTACTTC. Protein: CASSRSNEDPQYF.

The J gene is TRBJ2-3, the V gene TRBV9, with D uncertain. The germline V gene has CDR1 SGDLS and CDR2 YYNGEE. V was trimmed by 3 bases and J by 0 bases, leaving 11 bases between them. The CDR3 contains 15 residues. CDR3 DNA: TGTGCCAGCAGCGCGAAGGTGATTAGCACAGATACGCAGTATTTT. This codes for CASSAKVISTDTQYF.

In its sample, this clone is medium-sized. The rearrangement links TRBV2 to TRBJ2-1; D unclear. The germline CDR1 and CDR2 sequences are SNHLY and FYNNEI. Trimming took off 3 bases at V and 2 bases at J, with 11 bases between the two ends. The CDR3 extends over 15 amino acids. CDR3 in amino acids: CASSDSLNPYNEQFF. CDR3 in DNA: TGTGCCAGCAGTGACAGTTTAAACCCCTACAATGAGCAGTTCTTC. The full variable domain, rest sourced from reference TRBV2 and TRBJ2-1, is EPEVTQTPSHQVTQMGQEVILRCVPISNHLYFYWYRQILGQKVEFLVSFYNNEISEKSEIFDDQFSVERPDGSNFTLKIRSTKLEDSAMYFCASSDSLNPYNEQFFGPGTRLTVL.

The CDR3 here is CASSYSPGVYEQYF. As DNA, the CDR3 is TGTGCCAGCAGTTACTCGCCGGGGGTCTACGAGCAGTACTTC. J is TRBJ2-7 and V is TRBV6-5; possible D gene TRBD2, 6 bases. V was trimmed by 0 bases and J by 3 bases, leaving 9 bases between them. Germline CDR1 reads MNHEY; CDR2 reads SVGAGI. This CDR3 region has 14 residues.

This rearrangement joins TRBV30 to TRBJ1-2; D ambiguous. The germline V gene has CDR1 GTSNPN and CDR2 SVGIG (reference sequence). The CDR3 is made up of 12 amino acids. The V end was cut by 2 bases, the J end by 4 bases, with 8 bases between. The CDR3 coding sequence is TGTGCCTGGAGTCTCCTCTCCTATGGCTACACCTTC. This codes for CAWSLLSYGYTF. The full variable domain, with the rest looked up from reference TRBV30 and TRBJ1-2, is SQTIHQWPATLVQPVGSPLSLECTVEGTSNPNLYWYRQAAGRGLQLLFYSVGIGQISSEVPQNLSASRPQDRQFILSSKKLLLSDSGFYLCAWSLLSYGYTFGSGTRLTVV.

The rearrangement links TRBV7-9 to TRBJ1-2; possible D gene TRBD1, 6 bases. Germline CDR1 is SEHNR and CDR2 is FQNEAQ (reference sequence). The CDR3 is 13 amino acids. V was cut by 5 bases and J by 4 bases, with 11 bases left in between. The CDR3: CASSPGELYGYTF. Written as DNA, the CDR3 is TGTGCCAGCAGCCCAGGGGAACTCTATGGCTACACCTTC.

This clone came up a few times. V and J are TRBV28 and TRBJ1-6, with no clear D. Trimming left V 7 bases short and J 0 bases short, with 16 bases between. The CDR3 sequence is 17 residues long. Germline CDR1 is MDHEN and CDR2 is SYDVKM. DNA for the CDR3: TGTGCCAGCACCCCGTGGCGGATAAGCTCCTATAATTCACCCCTCCACTTT. Translation gives CASTPWRISSYNSPLHF.

This clone has only a few counts. This chain uses TRBV27 with TRBJ1-1; 7 nucleotides agree with TRBD1. Germline loops: CDR1 MNHEY, CDR2 SMNVEV (reference sequence). J lost 11 bases, V lost 5 bases, and 8 bases had no gene match. CDR3 length equals 12 residues. CDR3 loop: CASSTPTGRAFF. The DNA of the CDR3 is TGTGCCAGCAGTACCCCGACAGGGCGGGCTTTCTTT.

The chain has TRBV28 and TRBJ2-3, with a possible D match to TRBD2 (5 bases). This CDR3 comprises 14 residues. Trimming removed 2 bases from V and 6 bases from J, with 12 bases in between. Germline CDR1 reads MDHEN; CDR2 reads SYDVKM. The CDR3 protein is CASSLAGWADTQYF. Written as DNA, the CDR3 is TGTGCCAGCAGTTTAGCGGGTTGGGCGGATACGCAGTATTTT.

The chain is built from TRBV4-1 and TRBJ2-1; 8 bases fit TRBD2. Losses at the gene ends were 4 bases for V and 4 bases for J; bases not matched to a gene: 9. The germline V gene has CDR1 MGHRA and CDR2 YSYEKL. CDR3 length equals 16 residues. DNA for the CDR3: TGCGCCAGCAGCCCAGACCCGGGACTAGAGTACAATGAGCAGTTCTTC. Translation gives CASSPDPGLEYNEQFF.

V gene TRBV4-3 combines with J gene TRBJ2-5; TRBD2 agrees at 7 bases. Germline CDR1 LGHNA, CDR2 YSLEER. CDR3 size: 16 residues. V was clipped by 5 bases and J by 0 bases; unmatched bases: 9. The CDR3 spells CASSRSGASYQETQYF. The CDR3 coding sequence is TGCGCCAGCAGCAGAAGCGGGGCCTCGTACCAAGAGACCCAGTACTTC.

This clone was seen a handful of times. The V gene is TRBV2, the J gene TRBJ2-3; 8 bases fit TRBD2. The ends lost 4 bases at V and 0 bases at J; junction bases unmatched: 9. Germline V gene lookup returns CDR1 SNHLY and CDR2 FYNNEI. The length of the CDR3 is 17 residues. The CDR3 DNA follows: TGTGCCAGCAGTGCTATGGCGGGAGGAGGGAGCACAGATACGCAGTATTTT. Translating it yields CASSAMAGGGSTDTQYF.